The 20 T cell receptor beta chains below all came from one sample that was sequenced in a study of shared clonotypes between healthy human individuals. Naive-designated CD8 cells lacked CD45RO, were positively enriched for CCR7, and omitted terminally differentiated effector memory CD45RA+ cells. Only in-frame clones appear in the TCRdb table, and some are missing; sequencing was by immunoSEQ multiplex PCR. The table lists hundreds of thousands of clones, about 96% of them singletons. Input material: naive CD8+ T cells sorted from blood. These TCRs come from a man aged 25 to 45 in good health.

V usage is TRBV29-1 and J usage is TRBJ2-1; D remains unclear. There are 12 residues in the CDR3. The germline gives CDR1 SQVTM, CDR2 ANQGSEA. V lost 3 bases, J lost 8 bases, and 11 bases lay in between. DNA of the CDR3: TGCAGCGTTGAGAAAAGGTACGATGAGCAGTTCTTC. Its protein is CSVEKRYDEQFF.

Note on this clone: Additional DNA sequences in this sample encode the identical CDR3. The chain recombines TRBV5-6 with TRBJ1-5; no reliable D call. Trimming left V 0 bases short and J 1 base short, with 5 bases between. The length of the CDR3 is 14 residues. Germline V gene sequence: CDR1 SGHDT, CDR2 YYEEEE. The CDR3 region has the DNA TGTGCCAGCAGCTTGGGCCAAAGCAATCAGCCCCAGCATTTT. Translating it yields CASSLGQSNQPQHF. Full variable domain (remainder filled in from reference TRBV5-6 and TRBJ1-5): DAGVTQSPTHLIKTRGQQVTLRCSPKSGHDTVSWYQQALGQGPQFIFQYYEEEERQRGNFPDRFSGHQFPNYSSELNVNALLLGDSALYLCASSLGQSNQPQHFGDGTRLSIL.

The chain employs TRBV27 and TRBJ2-1; D gene unclear. This CDR3 has 15 residues. V was trimmed by 1 base and J by 6 bases, leaving 13 bases between them. Germline V CDR1 and CDR2: MNHEY, SMNVEV (reference sequence). Here the CDR3 DNA reads TGTGCCAGCAGTTTATGGGTAGAATATTCCAATGAGCAGTTCTTC. This gives the protein CASSLWVEYSNEQFF.

This clone occurred once. V and J are TRBV4-2 and TRBJ2-5, with D uncertain. In germline, CDR1 is LGHNA, CDR2 YNFKEQ. V was clipped by 5 bases and J by 0 bases, with 13 bases between them. This CDR3 region has 15 residues. The CDR3 coding sequence is TGTGCCAGCAGCAGTTCTTTGCACCACCAAGAGACCCAGTACTTC. It codes for CASSSSLHHQETQYF.

The chain uses TRBV23-1 and TRBJ1-1; 9 bases agree with TRBD1. TRBV23-1 is reported as an ORF; its role is uncertain. The CDR3 extends over 16 amino acids. Trimming removed 4 bases from V and 2 bases from J; junction bases left unmatched: 8. CDR3 bases: TGCGCCAGCAGTCCCCCGGGACAGGGTTTAAACACTGAAGCTTTCTTT. Translating gives CASSPPGQGLNTEAFF.

The chain links TRBV29-1 to TRBJ2-3; TRBD2 might be the D (6 bases). Trimming pared 6 bases from V and 0 bases from J, leaving 16 bases between. The germline V gene has CDR1 SQVTM and CDR2 ANQGSEA. This CDR3 has 15 residues. Written as DNA, the CDR3 is TGCAGCGTCGTTTCCAGGGACTTTAGCACAGATACGCAGTATTTT. Translation gives CSVVSRDFSTDTQYF.

V is TRBV6-6 and J is TRBJ2-1; 12 bases are a match to TRBD2. Germline loops: CDR1 MNHNY, CDR2 SVGAGI (reference sequence). The CDR3 sequence is 16 residues long. Germline trimming cut 8 bases from V and 3 bases from J; bases unmatched to any gene: 8. CDR3 sequence: CASEVAGLAGYNEQFF. The CDR3 nucleotides are TGTGCCAGCGAAGTCGCGGGACTAGCGGGCTACAATGAGCAGTTCTTC.

This chain uses TRBV7-2 with TRBJ2-7, with TRBD2 as a possible D gene (5 bases). This CDR3 region has 14 residues. Germline V CDR1 and CDR2: SGHTA, FQGNSA. V gave up 4 bases and J gave up 3 bases, with 13 bases separating them. CDR3 loop: CASSSSRGVYEQYF. Here the CDR3 DNA reads TGTGCCAGCAGCTCCTCCCGGGGTGTCTACGAGCAGTACTTC.

This chain links TRBV27 with TRBJ1-1; 7 bases map to TRBD1. Germline CDR1 and CDR2: MNHEY and SMNVEV (reference sequence). The CDR3 sequence is 16 residues long. Germline trimming cut 6 bases from V and 0 bases from J; bases unmatched to any gene: 10. The CDR3 DNA sequence: TGTGCCAGCAGCCCATTACAGGGGTCCATGAACACTGAAGCTTTCTTT. Its translation is CASSPLQGSMNTEAFF.

The chain uses TRBV2 and TRBJ2-7, with a weak D call TRBD1 (6 bases). Germline CDR1 is SNHLY and CDR2 is FYNNEI. Trimming left V 6 bases short and J 5 bases short, with 17 bases between. This CDR3 region has 14 residues. DNA of the CDR3: TGTGCCAGCAGCCAGCAGGGGTACTGGAACGAGCAGTACTTC. Its translation is CASSQQGYWNEQYF. Looking up the rest from reference TRBV2 and TRBJ2-7 gives the full variable domain: EPEVTQTPSHQVTQMGQEVILRCVPISNHLYFYWYRQILGQKVEFLVSFYNNEISEKSEIFDDQFSVERPDGSNFTLKIRSTKLEDSAMYFCASSQQGYWNEQYFGPGTRLTVT.

This chain connects TRBV6-5 to TRBJ2-4; a weak D match, TRBD1 (6 bases). Per the germline V gene, CDR1 is MNHEY and CDR2 is SVGAGI. The CDR3 spans 14 residues. Trimming shortened V by 4 bases and J by 7 bases, and 14 bases separated the two germline ends. The DNA of the CDR3 is TGTGCCAGCAGTTCGCAGGGGCTTTGGAACATTCAGTACTTC. Amino acids: CASSSQGLWNIQYF.

V usage is TRBV11-2 and J usage is TRBJ2-1; TRBD2 aligns across 15 bases. The CDR3 has 13 amino acids. The V and J ends lost 8 bases and 8 bases, in that order; junction bases with no gene match: 1. CDR1 and CDR2 (germline): SGHAT, FQNNGV. The DNA for the CDR3 is TGTGCCAGCGGACTAGCGGGAGGGCATGAGCAGTTCTTC. As protein: CASGLAGGHEQFF.

V and J are TRBV27 and TRBJ1-2; 8 nucleotides line up with TRBD1. The CDR3 has 14 residues. The germline V gene encodes CDR1 MNHEY and CDR2 SMNVEV (reference sequence). Trimming removed 4 bases from V and 4 bases from J; junction bases left unmatched: 5. This chain's CDR3 is CASSSGTGFYGYTF. DNA of the CDR3: TGTGCCAGCAGTTCAGGGACAGGCTTCTATGGCTACACCTTC.

This clone came up once. The rearrangement joins TRBV5-4 to TRBJ2-3, with TRBD2 matching over 11 bases. CDR3 length: 17 residues. The germline V gene has CDR1 SGHNT and CDR2 YYREEE (reference sequence). V shed 4 bases and J 4 bases; nucleotides not matched to a gene: 11. CDR3 DNA: TGTGCCAGCAGCAGCGGGACTAGCGGATCTAAGGCAGATACGCAGTATTTT. Protein sequence: CASSSGTSGSKADTQYF.

On this clone itself: This sample includes further DNA sequences coding for the same CDR3. The chain has TRBV27 and TRBJ2-7; possible D gene TRBD1, 5 bases. Germline loops: CDR1 MNHEY, CDR2 SMNVEV (reference sequence). There are 14 residues in the CDR3. Trimming took 0 bases from V and 2 from J, leaving 8 bases between them. CDR3: CASSLSRQTYEQYF. In DNA, the CDR3 is TGTGCCAGCAGTTTATCGAGACAGACCTACGAGCAGTACTTC.

The chain recombines TRBV27 with TRBJ2-4; 8 nucleotides line up with TRBD2. The CDR3 runs to 14 residues. Per germline, CDR1 MNHEY and CDR2 SMNVEV (reference sequence). The V gene end was trimmed by 2 bases and the J gene end by 6 bases; junction bases not matched to a gene: 3. As DNA, the CDR3 is TGTGCCAGCAGTTTAGGCGGACTAGCAAACATTCAGTACTTC. Translation: CASSLGGLANIQYF.

The V call is TRBV30, the J call TRBJ2-7, with 8 bases identical to TRBD2. With V trimmed by 0 bases and J by 5 bases, 12 bases remained unmatched. The germline V gene has CDR1 GTSNPN and CDR2 SVGIG (reference sequence). This CDR3 is 16 amino acids long. As DNA, the CDR3 is TGTGCCTGGAGTGTACTAGAGGGACTAGTTCTTGACGAGCAGTACTTC. Encoded protein: CAWSVLEGLVLDEQYF. The entire variable domain, with the rest obtained from reference TRBV30 and TRBJ2-7, is as follows: SQTIHQWPATLVQPVGSPLSLECTVEGTSNPNLYWYRQAAGRGLQLLFYSVGIGQISSEVPQNLSASRPQDRQFILSSKKLLLSDSGFYLCAWSVLEGLVLDEQYFGPGTRLTVT.

The genes are TRBV6-1 and TRBJ2-1; 10 bases align to TRBD2. Unmatched junction bases numbered 3, after V lost 7 bases and J lost 0 bases. This CDR3 region has 15 residues. Germline CDR1 and CDR2: MNHNS and SASEGT. The CDR3 spells CASIGTSVSYNEQFF. CDR3 DNA sequence: TGTGCCAGCATCGGGACTAGCGTCTCCTACAATGAGCAGTTCTTC.

This chain joins TRBV7-9 and TRBJ2-1, with 12 nucleotides matching TRBD2. Germline-derived CDR1 and CDR2 are SEHNR and FQNEAQ (reference sequence). V was pared by 5 bases and J by 0 bases, with 8 bases of the junction left unmatched. There are 18 residues in the CDR3. For the CDR3, the DNA is TGTGCCAGCAGCCCACGGACTAGCGGGGCCACCTCCTACAATGAGCAGTTCTTC. Its translation: CASSPRTSGATSYNEQFF.

This sequence joins TRBV6-6 and TRBJ1-2; D is ambiguous. Germline V CDR1 and CDR2: MNHNY, SVGAGI (reference sequence). This CDR3 contains 14 residues. V lost 5 bases to trimming and J lost 3 bases, with 13 bases between them. CDR3 in DNA: TGTGCCAGCAGTGAGGAGCCTCCAGACTATGGCTACACCTTC. As protein: CASSEEPPDYGYTF.